A selection of T cell receptor beta chains follows, all from one sample in a study of OX40 agonist ivuxolimab in advanced cancers. Measured with immunoSEQ multiplex PCR; TCRdb has only the in-frame clones, and not every one. The sample holds about 80,000 clones, roughly 84% seen once. The starting material was CD4+ or CD8+ T cells sorted from blood, obtained in a trial of the OX40 agonist ivuxolimab. The receptor source for this set is an adult with an advanced solid tumor such as melanoma, head and neck, liver or kidney cancer. The CDR3 runs from the conserved cysteine through the conserved F or W. A D gene is named only where the DNA matches it firmly. Clone size appears in some rows only: once, few, many, or a class for an expanded clone.

v_gene: TRBV7-6; abundance: .; j_gene: TRBJ2-5; d_gene: TRBD1; CDR3aa: CASSGRQGIETQYF; CDR3nt: TGTGCCAGCAGCGGACGACAGGGGATAGAGACCCAGTACTTC
v_gene: TRBV7-8; abundance: .; j_gene: TRBJ1-1; d_gene: .; CDR3aa: CASSSNFMNTEAFF; CDR3nt: TGTGCCAGCAGCTCGAACTTCATGAACACTGAAGCTTTCTTT
v_gene: TRBV4-1; abundance: .; j_gene: TRBJ1-4; d_gene: .; CDR3aa: CASTQGRGGSGEKLFF; CDR3nt: TGCGCCAGCACCCAAGGGCGGGGAGGGAGTGGTGAAAAACTGTTTTTT
v_gene: TRBV30; abundance: once; j_gene: TRBJ1-1; d_gene: .; CDR3aa: CAWSDLMNTEAFF; CDR3nt: TGTGCCTGGAGTGATCTAATGAACACTGAAGCTTTCTTT
v_gene: TRBV9; abundance: .; j_gene: TRBJ1-3; d_gene: TRBD1; CDR3aa: CASSPGTGVSTIYF; CDR3nt: TGTGCCAGCAGCCCCGGGACAGGAGTCAGCACCATATATTTT
v_gene: TRBV27; abundance: .; j_gene: TRBJ2-3; d_gene: .; CDR3aa: CASSSPNKITQYF; CDR3nt: TGTGCCAGCAGTTCACCAAACAAGATAACGCAGTATTTT
v_gene: TRBV6-1; abundance: .; j_gene: TRBJ2-7; d_gene: .; CDR3aa: CASSEPPLYEQYF; CDR3nt: TGTGCCAGCAGTGAACCCCCGTTGTACGAGCAGTACTTC
v_gene: TRBV18; abundance: .; j_gene: TRBJ1-1; d_gene: .; CDR3aa: CASSPRDTEAFF; CDR3nt: TGTGCCAGCTCACCAAGGGACACTGAAGCTTTCTTT
v_gene: TRBV7-8; abundance: .; j_gene: TRBJ1-2; d_gene: TRBD1; CDR3aa: CASSSGQGDGYTF; CDR3nt: TGTGCCAGCAGCTCAGGACAGGGGGACGGCTACACCTTC
v_gene: TRBV5-1; abundance: .; j_gene: TRBJ1-5; d_gene: .; CDR3aa: CASSLEGRNSNQPQHF; CDR3nt: TGCGCCAGCAGCTTGGAGGGAAGAAATAGCAATCAGCCCCAGCATTTT
v_gene: TRBV28; abundance: once; j_gene: TRBJ1-1; d_gene: .; CDR3aa: CASSLGGGFDTEAFF; CDR3nt: TGTGCCAGCAGTTTAGGTGGGGGATTTGACACTGAAGCTTTCTTT
v_gene: TRBV7-7; abundance: .; j_gene: TRBJ2-2; d_gene: .; CDR3aa: CASSPGTSGELFF; CDR3nt: TGTGCCAGCAGCCCAGGAACGTCCGGGGAGCTGTTTTTT
v_gene: TRBV7-3; abundance: .; j_gene: TRBJ2-1; d_gene: .; CDR3aa: CASSIAVGSPSGFYNEQFF; CDR3nt: TGTGCCAGCAGCATAGCCGTGGGGTCTCCGTCAGGGTTCTACAATGAGCAGTTCTTC